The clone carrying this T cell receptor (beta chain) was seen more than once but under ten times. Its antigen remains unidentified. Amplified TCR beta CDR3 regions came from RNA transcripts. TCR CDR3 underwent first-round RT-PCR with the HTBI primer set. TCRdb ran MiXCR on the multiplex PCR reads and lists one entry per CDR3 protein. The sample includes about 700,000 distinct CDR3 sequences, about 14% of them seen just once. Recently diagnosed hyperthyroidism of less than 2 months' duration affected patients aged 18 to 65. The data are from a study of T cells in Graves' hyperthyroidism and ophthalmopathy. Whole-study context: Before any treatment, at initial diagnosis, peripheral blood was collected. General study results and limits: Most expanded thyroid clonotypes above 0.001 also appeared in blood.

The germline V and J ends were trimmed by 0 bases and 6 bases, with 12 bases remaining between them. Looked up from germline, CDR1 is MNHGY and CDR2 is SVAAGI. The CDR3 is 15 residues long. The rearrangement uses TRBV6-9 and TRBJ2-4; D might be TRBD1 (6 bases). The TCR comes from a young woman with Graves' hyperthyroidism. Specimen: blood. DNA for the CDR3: TGTGCCAGCAGTTATTCGGCAGGGGTGGGAAACATTCAGTACTTC. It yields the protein CASSYSAGVGNIQYF.